This T cell receptor (beta chain) appears in the sequencing data of a study of blood T cell repertoires in COVID-19. CDR3 length: 18 amino acids. The germline gives CDR1 LGHDT, CDR2 YNNKEL (reference sequence). V gave up 0 bases and J gave up 0 bases, with 15 bases separating them. In the source study's methods: Estimation of nucleated cell counts was performed using reference gene primer amplification. Libraries were prepared by immunoSEQ multiplex PCR; TCRdb keeps only in-frame clonotypes and omits some of them. D and trimming come from the DNA, and the V and J calls and clone size come from that table. The sample has 310,000 or so clones, over 75% seen once.

The sequence was obtained from a middle-aged woman who had recovered from COVID-19. The sample was PBMCs or T cells enriched from blood (not recorded which). J is TRBJ1-5 and V is TRBV3-1 (or the pseudogene TRBV3-2); D remains ambiguous. CDR3 DNA sequence: TGTGCCAGCAGCCAAGAGAGGGTAGGGAAGGGTAGCAATCAGCCCCAGCATTTT. Protein sequence: CASSQERVGKGSNQPQHF.